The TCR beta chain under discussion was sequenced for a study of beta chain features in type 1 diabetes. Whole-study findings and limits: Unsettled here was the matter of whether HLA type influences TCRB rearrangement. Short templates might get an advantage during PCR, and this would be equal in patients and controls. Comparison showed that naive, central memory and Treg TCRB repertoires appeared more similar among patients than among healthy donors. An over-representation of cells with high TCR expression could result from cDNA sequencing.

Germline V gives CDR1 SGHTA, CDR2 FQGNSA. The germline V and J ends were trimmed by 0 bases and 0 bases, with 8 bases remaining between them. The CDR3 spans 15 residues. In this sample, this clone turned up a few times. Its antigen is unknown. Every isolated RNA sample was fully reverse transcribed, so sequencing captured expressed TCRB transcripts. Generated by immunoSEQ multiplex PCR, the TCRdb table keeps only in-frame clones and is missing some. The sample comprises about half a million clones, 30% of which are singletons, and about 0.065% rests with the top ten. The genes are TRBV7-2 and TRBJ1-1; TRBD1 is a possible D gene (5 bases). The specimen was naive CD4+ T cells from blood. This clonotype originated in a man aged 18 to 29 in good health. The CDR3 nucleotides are TGTGCCAGCAGCTTAGCGGTGGGACTGAACACTGAAGCTTTCTTT. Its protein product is CASSLAVGLNTEAFF.